This paragraph reports one TCR beta chain. Trimming at V came to 3 bases and at J to 6 bases, leaving 18 bases not matched to a gene. In germline, CDR1 is SGHRS, CDR2 YFSETQ. The CDR3 sequence is 20 residues long. The data originate from a study of blood T cell repertoires in COVID-19. At the level of the study: T cells, B-cell-depleted T cells, or PBMCs provided the cDNA or gDNA that served as material.

Assay used: immunoSEQ multiplex PCR; TCRdb lists only in-frame clones, some missing. The sample lists about 110,000 clones; around four fifths were seen once. The specimen sequenced was peripheral blood. The clonotype was recovered from a man between 65 and 85 years old with acute or convalescent COVID-19. The chain links TRBV5-1 to TRBJ2-1; TRBD2 aligns across 13 bases. The CDR3 is CASSSTRYLTSGRLFNEQFF. As DNA, the CDR3 is TGCGCCAGCAGCTCCACACGATACCTGACTAGCGGGAGGTTATTCAATGAGCAGTTCTTC.